This T cell receptor (beta chain) was observed in a study of CD8 T cells in Susac syndrome. There are 16 residues in the CDR3. V gave up 4 bases and J gave up 0 bases; unmatched junction bases: 7. Germline CDR1 SGHDN, CDR2 FVKESK. Random-hexamer reverse transcription was applied to about 0.45 to 1 ug RNA. TCRdb itself ran the immunoSEQ multiplex PCR reads through MiXCR, one entry per CDR3 protein. The sample shows hundreds of thousands of distinct CDR3 sequences, 85% of them seen only once. Sequencing was done on a sample of CD8+ T cells from PBMCs. The chain employs TRBV14 and TRBJ2-7; 9 bases match TRBD2. The clonotype originates from a human donor with multiple sclerosis. The CDR3 DNA reads TGTGCCAGCAGCCGGAGACTAGCGGATTACTCCTACGAGCAGTACTTC. This translates into CASSRRLADYSYEQYF.